The source of this T cell receptor (beta chain) is a study of radiation and T cells in renal cell carcinoma. Broader study findings: Top tumor clonotypes rose in blood 2 weeks post-radiation, then contracted.

Time point denoted: blood 4 weeks post-SBRT, at nephrectomy. Treatment noted: 15 Gy SBRT to primary tumor, nephrectomy 4 weeks later. Nephrectomy followed 15 Gy stereotactic body radiation by 4 weeks. Serial blood draws occurred at baseline and 2 and 4 weeks post-SBRT. This renal cell carcinoma was of the clear cell type. CDR1 and CDR2 from the germline V gene are LNHDA and SQIVND (reference sequence). Trimming removed 10 bases from V and 1 base from J, with 13 bases in between. There are 13 residues in the CDR3. Clones were read by immunoSEQ multiplex PCR, and TCRdb kept only the in-frame ones, dropping some. Of 120,000 to 150,000 clones listed, roughly 90% are singletons. On this clone: Antigen specificity is unknown.

V is TRBV19 and J is TRBJ2-5; possibly TRBD2 for D (6 bases). This TCR was recovered from a woman in her forties or fifties with renal cell carcinoma. The sample here was blood, taken from a patient whose treatment included radiotherapy and nephrectomy. CDR3 loop: CAISNGGQETQYF. CDR3 nucleotide sequence: TGTGCCATCAGTAACGGGGGCCAAGAGACCCAGTACTTC.